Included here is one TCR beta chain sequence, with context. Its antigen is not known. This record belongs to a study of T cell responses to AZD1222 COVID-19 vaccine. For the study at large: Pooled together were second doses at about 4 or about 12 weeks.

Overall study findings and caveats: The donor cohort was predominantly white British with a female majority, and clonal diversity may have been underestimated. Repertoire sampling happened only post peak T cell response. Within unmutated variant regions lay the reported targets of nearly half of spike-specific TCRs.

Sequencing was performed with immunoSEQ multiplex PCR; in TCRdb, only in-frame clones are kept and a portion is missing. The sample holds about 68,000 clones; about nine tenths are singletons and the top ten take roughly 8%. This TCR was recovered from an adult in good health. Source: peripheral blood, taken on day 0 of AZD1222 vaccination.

For the CDR3, the DNA is TGTGCCAGCAGCTTCGAACGCCTTGGGACCATATATTTT. It is translated as CASSFERLGTIYF. The chain employs TRBV7-9 and TRBJ1-3; D gene ambiguous. V lost 3 bases and J lost 10, with 13 bases in between. The V gene's germline CDR1 is SEHNR and CDR2 FQNEAQ (reference sequence). The CDR3 loop spans 13 amino acids.